This is a list of T cell receptor beta chains from one sample in a study of a mutant IDH1 vaccine in newly diagnosed glioma. Generated by immunoSEQ multiplex PCR, the TCRdb table keeps only in-frame clones and is missing some. The data show 60,000 to 85,000 clones, more than 65% seen once. Sequences were derived from PBMCs, sampled from a glioma patient treated with radiotherapy, temozolomide or both. The receptor source for this set is a man aged 45-65 years with glioma. CDR3s leave out the opening cysteine and the closing phenylalanine or tryptophan. Not all rows give a size; the values are once, few, many and, for expanded clones, a class.

j_gene: TRBJ1-4
abundance: once
v_gene: TRBV20-1
CDR3aa: SALIIEKLF

j_gene: TRBJ2-3
abundance: .
v_gene: TRBV29-1
CDR3aa: SVYSGTIGPDTQY

j_gene: TRBJ2-7
abundance: .
v_gene: TRBV7-9
CDR3aa: ASSLAVRGRREQY

j_gene: TRBJ2-5
abundance: .
v_gene: TRBV30
CDR3aa: AWSTGVRETQY

j_gene: TRBJ2-5
abundance: .
v_gene: TRBV2
CDR3aa: ASSLDREETQY

j_gene: TRBJ1-1
abundance: .
v_gene: TRBV5-6
CDR3aa: ASSLGSNTEAF

j_gene: TRBJ1-5
abundance: .
v_gene: TRBV6-5
CDR3aa: ASSYSGQGNQPQH

j_gene: TRBJ1-3
abundance: once
v_gene: TRBV6-1
CDR3aa: ASSERRNTIY

j_gene: TRBJ1-3
abundance: few
v_gene: TRBV7-9
CDR3aa: ASSFAYGNTIY

j_gene: TRBJ1-5
abundance: .
v_gene: TRBV6-1
CDR3aa: ASSGTGLWPQH

j_gene: TRBJ1-2
abundance: .
v_gene: TRBV6-5
CDR3aa: ASSPWTGTYGYT

j_gene: TRBJ1-5
abundance: .
v_gene: TRBV30
CDR3aa: ALRTGSNQPQH

j_gene: TRBJ2-5
abundance: .
v_gene: TRBV6-6
CDR3aa: ASRGALGETQY